What follows is one TCR beta chain and its context. The PCR used 60 Vbeta and 13 Jbeta primers. Profiled with immunoSEQ multiplex PCR; TCRdb holds only in-frame clones, not every one. The data show 150,000 to 200,000 clones, about 86% seen once. This specimen comes from a study of cytomegalovirus exposure and HLA in healthy donors. V lost 8 bases and J lost 0, with 8 bases in between. This CDR3 has 13 amino acids. The V gene's germline CDR1 is MNHEY and CDR2 SMNVEV (reference sequence). This clonotype originated in a man in his forties in good health and CMV-seropositive. Sequences were obtained from PBMCs. The chain has TRBV27 and TRBJ2-1; D is unclear. The CDR3 DNA follows: TGTGCCAGCCGTCGTAGCTCCTACAATGAGCAGTTCTTC. Encoded protein: CASRRSSYNEQFF.